These 29 T cell receptor beta chains were all obtained from the same sample, sequenced in a study of CXCR3-negative and CXCR3-positive naive CD8 T cells. Via 5' RACE with UMI labels, TRB cDNA libraries were prepared. TCRdb reanalyzed the 5' RACE reads, giving one entry per CDR3 protein sequence and no DNA. The listing records roughly 40,000 distinct CDR3 sequences. Specimen: naive CXCR3- CD8+ T cells from blood. The subset denotes: CD45RO-CCR7+CD27+CD95- naive CD8+ T cells lacking CXCR3 (TNR3-). The receptors were gathered from a human donor in good health. Some clones in this sample may be carry-over from other donors' samples.

The CDR3 spells CASSLGDGRSNQPQHF. The chain couples TRBV5-1 to TRBJ1-5. Germline CDR1 is SGHRS and CDR2 is YFSETQ. The CDR3 consists of 16 residues.

The chain is built from TRBV7-2 and TRBJ2-7; the D call of TRBD1 rests on TCRdb alone, since no DNA is present to check it. CDR1 and CDR2 from the germline V gene are SGHTA and FQGNSA. There are 15 residues in the CDR3. CDR3 in amino acids: CASCSQGYSSYEQYF.

This sequence joins TRBV12-3 or TRBV12-4 and TRBJ1-4; TCRdb's D call of TRBD1 is untestable without DNA. CDR3 length: 13 residues. CDR3 amino acids: CASSPRDNEKLFF.

This chain uses TRBV5-1 with TRBJ2-3; TCRdb's D call, TRBD1, is unchecked because there is no DNA. Germline CDR1 reads SGHRS; CDR2 reads YFSETQ. The CDR3 is made up of 15 amino acids. The CDR3 loop is CASSFGQGATDTQYF.

The J gene is TRBJ1-1, the V gene TRBV4-2; the D gene TCRdb calls, TRBD1, cannot be checked with no DNA. Germline CDR1 and CDR2: LGHNA and YNFKEQ. This CDR3 contains 15 residues. CDR3 protein: CASSLRTGLNTEAFF.

V gene TRBV4-1 combines with J gene TRBJ1-2; the TCRdb call, TRBD1, lacks DNA for checking. The germline V gene encodes CDR1 MGHRA and CDR2 YSYEKL. This CDR3 contains 13 residues. The chain's CDR3 is CASSHSAGEGYTF.

The genes are TRBV9 and TRBJ2-1; TCRdb calls TRBD1, which cannot be checked without DNA. The germline CDR1 and CDR2 sequences are SGDLS and YYNGEE. The CDR3 extends over 12 amino acids. The CDR3 reads CASSVEGLEQFF.

The rearrangement joins TRBV6-5 to TRBJ2-7; absent DNA, TCRdb's TRBD2 call cannot be checked. Looked up from germline, CDR1 is MNHEY and CDR2 is SVGAGI. CDR3 length: 14 amino acids. CDR3 region: CASSPTSGVYEQYF.

This sequence joins TRBV7-8 and TRBJ1-1. CDR3 length: 17 amino acids. Germline loops: CDR1 SGHVS, CDR2 FQNEAQ. CDR3 region: CASTELLDTYMNTEAFF.

The gene calls are TRBV29-1 and TRBJ1-2; the D call from TCRdb, TRBD1, cannot be confirmed without DNA. The length of the CDR3 is 12 residues. CDR1 and CDR2 from the germline V gene are SQVTM and ANQGSEA. The chain's CDR3 is CSVVGGLGGYTF.

The genes are TRBV7-3 and TRBJ1-2. Germline loops: CDR1 SGHTA, CDR2 FQGTGA. This CDR3 contains 14 residues. CDR3 loop: CASSFSDGNYGYTF.

The V call is TRBV4-3, the J call TRBJ1-1. The CDR3 sequence is 13 residues long. Germline V gene sequence: CDR1 LGHNA, CDR2 YSLEER. The CDR3 sequence is CASSLPNMGEAFF.

The chain joins TRBV28 to TRBJ2-1; TCRdb's D call, TRBD1, is unchecked because there is no DNA. Germline lookup yields CDR1 MDHEN and CDR2 SYDVKM. The CDR3 covers 17 residues. CDR3 sequence: CASSTTTSGGTYNEQFF.

The chain is built from TRBV14 and TRBJ2-2. CDR1 is SGHDN, CDR2 FVKESK, per germline. There are 14 residues in the CDR3. CDR3 amino acids: CASSQHGNTAELFF.

This chain uses TRBV12-3 or TRBV12-4 with TRBJ2-3. The length of the CDR3 is 14 residues. CDR3 loop: CASSRDAEVDTQYF.

The rearrangement joins TRBV27 to TRBJ2-7. From germline, CDR1 is MNHEY and CDR2 SMNVEV (reference sequence). The CDR3 covers 14 residues. The CDR3 here is CASSFHSDSYEQYF.

The chain combines TRBV28 with TRBJ2-7; TCRdb gives TRBD1 as the D gene, but with no DNA this cannot be confirmed. CDR3 length: 14 amino acids. Germline CDR1 MDHEN, CDR2 SYDVKM. CDR3 region: CASSQEPTGNEQYF.

The chain links TRBV5-1 to TRBJ2-7. Germline lookup yields CDR1 SGHRS and CDR2 YFSETQ. The CDR3 is made up of 11 amino acids. CDR3 protein: CASSGVGEQYF. Full variable domain (missing parts from reference TRBV5-1 and TRBJ2-7): KAGVTQTPRYLIKTRGQQVTLSCSPISGHRSVSWYQQTPGQGLQFLFEYFSETQRNKGNFPGRFSGRQFSNSRSEMNVSTLELGDSALYLCASSGVGEQYFGPGTRLTVT.

By frequency, this clonotype is medium-sized. This rearrangement joins TRBV3-1 to TRBJ2-1; without DNA, the TCRdb call of TRBD2 cannot be checked. CDR1 is LGHDT and CDR2 is YNNKEL in the germline V gene (reference sequence). There are 14 residues in the CDR3. CDR3 region: CASSRPPGGSEQFF.

The chain is built from TRBV2 and TRBJ2-1. Germline CDR1 is SNHLY and CDR2 is FYNNEI. CDR3 length equals 15 residues. The CDR3 here is CASSETADLPNEQFF.

CDR3 loop: CSAYSGTGLYEQYF. The V gene is TRBV29-1, the J gene TRBJ2-7; TCRdb calls TRBD1, which cannot be checked without DNA. The CDR3 has 14 amino acids. Germline values: CDR1 SQVTM, CDR2 ANQGSEA.

The J gene is TRBJ2-2, the V gene TRBV12-3 or TRBV12-4. The CDR3 runs to 14 residues. The chain's CDR3 is CASSADSGTGELFF.

The chain combines TRBV7-9 with TRBJ2-5; the TCRdb D gene call, TRBD1, has no DNA to confirm it. This CDR3 is 14 amino acids long. Germline CDR1 SEHNR, CDR2 FQNEAQ (reference sequence). This CDR3 reads CASSLVTGQETQYF.

The chain combines TRBV2 with TRBJ2-5; TCRdb's D call, TRBD1, is unchecked because there is no DNA. Germline-derived CDR1 and CDR2 are SNHLY and FYNNEI. The CDR3 runs to 13 residues. The CDR3 here is CAEYGGLGETQYF. Full variable domain (missing parts from reference TRBV2 and TRBJ2-5): EPEVTQTPSHQVTQMGQEVILRCVPISNHLYFYWYRQILGQKVEFLVSFYNNEISEKSEIFDDQFSVERPDGSNFTLKIRSTKLEDSAMYFCAEYGGLGETQYFGPGTRLLVL.

The chain carries TRBV7-9 and TRBJ1-2; TCRdb picks TRBD1, but there is no DNA to check that call. CDR1 is SEHNR, CDR2 FQNEAQ, per germline (reference sequence). The CDR3 is made up of 16 amino acids. The CDR3 loop reads CASSSVNKVRGYGYTF.

Here the CDR3 reads CASSPTLSGNTIYF. The rearrangement uses TRBV4-2 and TRBJ1-3. The CDR3 is 14 amino acids. The germline V gene has CDR1 LGHNA and CDR2 YNFKEQ.

This chain joins TRBV29-1 and TRBJ2-7. The CDR3 totals 12 residues. Germline V gene sequence: CDR1 SQVTM, CDR2 ANQGSEA. Here the CDR3 reads CSVGRGSYEQYF.

CDR3: CASTPPTGNYEQYF. The V and J genes are TRBV28 and TRBJ2-7; the D call of TRBD1 rests on TCRdb alone, since no DNA is present to check it. This CDR3 has 14 residues. Germline V lookup: CDR1 MDHEN, CDR2 SYDVKM.

The V call is TRBV28, the J call TRBJ2-6; with no DNA, the TCRdb D assignment of TRBD1 cannot be verified. The CDR3 is 17 residues long. The germline V gene has CDR1 MDHEN and CDR2 SYDVKM. The CDR3 reads CASRRDRDSSGANVLTF.